Presented here are 25 T cell receptor beta chains from one specimen sequenced in a study of shared clonotypes between healthy human individuals. TCRdb's copy holds only in-frame clones and misses some; the assay was immunoSEQ multiplex PCR. The data contain some 2.1 million clones, over 85% of them singletons. Naive CD8 isolation took CD45RO-negative cells positively selected for CCR7 and excluded terminally differentiated effector memory CD45RA+ cells. Sequencing used naive CD8+ T cells from PBMCs. These receptors came from a man between 18 and 29 years old in good health. Some clones in this sample may be carry-over from other donors' samples.

The genes are TRBV4-3 and TRBJ2-2; no definite D call. The germline V gene has CDR1 LGHNA and CDR2 YSLEER. The CDR3 extends over 17 amino acids. V lost 5 bases, J lost 0 bases, and 16 bases lay in between. DNA of the CDR3: TGCGCCAGCAGCTGGGCCGAGTTGGGGTCGAACACCGGGGAGCTGTTTTTT. Residues: CASSWAELGSNTGELFF.

This chain connects TRBV2 to TRBJ2-1; D might be TRBD1 (7 bases). Trimming cost V 5 bases and J 4 bases, with 18 bases left between them. The V gene's germline CDR1 is SNHLY and CDR2 FYNNEI. The CDR3 totals 16 residues. CDR3 DNA: TGTGCCAGCAGTTCCAGGGGGGCTAAGTTGTACAATGAGCAGTTCTTC. It translates to CASSSRGAKLYNEQFF.

This chain links TRBV11-2 with TRBJ2-7; 8 bases fit TRBD1. This CDR3 contains 14 residues. The V gene end was trimmed by 4 bases and the J gene end by 3 bases; junction bases not matched to a gene: 5. Germline CDR1 and CDR2: SGHAT and FQNNGV. The CDR3 sequence is CASSSSDRDYEQYF. CDR3 nucleotide sequence: TGTGCCAGCAGCTCCTCGGACAGGGACTACGAGCAGTACTTC.

The J gene is TRBJ2-7, the V gene TRBV9; D gene ambiguous. The V gene lost 2 bases and the J gene lost 2 bases, with 11 bases spanning the gap. Per the germline V gene, CDR1 is SGDLS and CDR2 is YYNGEE. The CDR3 spans 14 residues. In DNA form, the CDR3 reads TGTGCCAGCAGCGTCGCTAGGAGTCCCTACGAGCAGTACTTC. Translated: CASSVARSPYEQYF.

This chain connects TRBV11-2 to TRBJ2-5, with 12 bases fitting TRBD1. After removal of 1 base from V and 3 bases from J, the junction contained 9 bases not matched to a gene. Germline CDR1 and CDR2: SGHAT and FQNNGV. The CDR3 has 18 residues. This chain's CDR3 is CASSLGWDRGLIKETQYF. The CDR3 nucleotides read TGTGCCAGCAGCTTAGGGTGGGACAGGGGGCTGATAAAAGAGACCCAGTACTTC.

This chain joins TRBV5-1 and TRBJ2-7; 7 bases align to TRBD2. CDR1 and CDR2 from the germline V gene are SGHRS and YFSETQ. Germline trimming cut 0 bases from V and 5 bases from J; bases unmatched to any gene: 8. This CDR3 spans 15 amino acids. The CDR3, as DNA: TGCGCCAGCAGCTTGGTTGCGGGAGCCGGGGACGAGCAGTACTTC. This gives the protein CASSLVAGAGDEQYF.

The J gene is TRBJ2-3, the V gene TRBV7-6; D gene unclear. CDR1 is SGHVS, CDR2 FNYEAQ, per germline. The V and J ends lost 1 base and 5 bases respectively, with 19 bases between them. This CDR3 spans 17 amino acids. The CDR3 is CASSLEKRVTFVDTQYF. As DNA, the CDR3 is TGTGCCAGCAGCTTAGAGAAACGGGTGACCTTTGTAGATACGCAGTATTTT.

This rearrangement joins TRBV19 to TRBJ2-1; possible D gene TRBD2, 7 bases. The CDR3 totals 15 residues. Germline V CDR1 and CDR2: LNHDA, SQIVND (reference sequence). The germline V and J ends were trimmed by 11 bases and 9 bases, with 26 bases remaining between them. CDR3 sequence (DNA): TGTGCCTGCTCTGGTGTGGCGGGGGCCTTAAGTGAGCAGTTCTTC. Protein sequence: CACSGVAGALSEQFF.

The genes are TRBV19 and TRBJ2-7; TRBD1 aligns across 7 bases. The V gene end was trimmed by 7 bases and the J gene end by 3 bases; junction bases not matched to a gene: 6. Germline assignment: CDR1 LNHDA and CDR2 SQIVND (reference sequence). There are 13 residues in the CDR3. The CDR3 nucleotides are TGTGCCAGTACCCCGACAGGGAGCTACGAGCAGTACTTC. As protein: CASTPTGSYEQYF.

The chain joins TRBV30 to TRBJ2-2; 8 nucleotides match TRBD2. V lost 3 bases to trimming and J lost 6 bases; unmatched junction nucleotides: 6. This CDR3 contains 14 residues. Looked up from germline, CDR1 is GTSNPN and CDR2 is SVGIG (reference sequence). CDR3 sequence reads: CAWSPSLAAGELFF. DNA of the CDR3: TGTGCCTGGAGCCCTTCACTAGCGGCCGGGGAGCTGTTTTTT.

The DNA of the CDR3 is TGTGCCAGCTCGCCCCGGATCAAAGTAGTGAATGAGCAGTTCTTC. Protein sequence: CASSPRIKVVNEQFF. The V and J genes are TRBV9 and TRBJ2-1, with no clear D. The CDR3 length is 15 residues. Trimming shortened V by 7 bases and J by 7 bases, and 21 bases separated the two germline ends. The germline CDR1 and CDR2 sequences are SGDLS and YYNGEE.

The chain joins TRBV6-5 to TRBJ1-3; tentative D call: TRBD1 (5 bases). Trimming took off 6 bases at V and 0 bases at J, with 12 bases between the two ends. CDR3 length: 15 residues. Germline CDR1 reads MNHEY; CDR2 reads SVGAGI. CDR3: CASRGVGPSGNTIYF. The DNA for the CDR3 is TGTGCCAGCAGAGGGGTGGGCCCCTCTGGAAACACCATATATTTT.

Worth noting for this clone: Other DNA sequences in this sample translate to the same CDR3. The genes are TRBV27 and TRBJ2-2; D might be TRBD2 (5 bases). Germline V CDR1 and CDR2: MNHEY, SMNVEV (reference sequence). V was cut by 6 bases and J by 6 bases, with 11 bases left in between. The CDR3 extends over 13 amino acids. As DNA, the CDR3 is TGTGCCAGCAGCGCCCGGGGTCCCGGGGAGCTGTTTTTT. Residues: CASSARGPGELFF.

The chain couples TRBV27 to TRBJ1-1; D ambiguous. CDR3 length: 13 residues. With 5 bases removed from V and 0 bases from J, the gap between germline ends came to 7 bases. Germline V CDR1 and CDR2: MNHEY, SMNVEV (reference sequence). For the CDR3, the DNA is TGTGCCAGCAGTAAGACGGTGAACACTGAAGCTTTCTTT. This sequence encodes CASSKTVNTEAFF.

This clone was observed once. The chain recombines TRBV10-1 with TRBJ2-1; 13 positions match TRBD2. The CDR3 totals 16 residues. CDR1 and CDR2 from the germline V gene are WNHNN and SYGVQD (reference sequence). V gave up 3 bases and J gave up 4 bases; unmatched junction bases: 3. CDR3 coding DNA: TGCGCCAGCAGTGACGTGGGACTAGCGGGATACAATGAGCAGTTCTTC. It yields the protein CASSDVGLAGYNEQFF.

The chain employs TRBV28 and TRBJ1-1; TRBD1 aligns across 8 bases. The J segment lost 1 base and the V segment lost 5 bases, leaving 12 bases of the junction unmatched. Germline CDR1 is MDHEN and CDR2 is SYDVKM. The CDR3 sequence is 17 residues long. This chain's CDR3 is CASSHGQGAKPNTEAFF. DNA of the CDR3: TGTGCCAGCAGTCACGGACAGGGCGCGAAGCCGAACACTGAAGCTTTCTTT.

The V and J genes are TRBV5-5 and TRBJ1-2, with TRBD1 matching over 7 bases. The ends lost 3 bases at V and 8 bases at J; junction bases unmatched: 16. CDR1 is SGHKS and CDR2 is YYEKEE in the germline V gene (reference sequence). This CDR3 spans 16 amino acids. CDR3 in amino acids: CASSSYLRDRIQGYTF. Written as DNA, the CDR3 is TGTGCCAGCAGCTCTTACCTCCGGGACAGAATTCAGGGCTACACCTTC.

The V and J genes are TRBV19 and TRBJ2-2; 7 bases fit TRBD2. J lost 5 bases, V lost 1 base, and 10 bases had no gene match. Looked up from germline, CDR1 is LNHDA and CDR2 is SQIVND (reference sequence). The CDR3 consists of 17 residues. The CDR3 DNA sequence: TGTGCCAGTAGTATAGCTAGCGGCAATTTATATACCGGGGAGCTGTTTTTT. It yields the protein CASSIASGNLYTGELFF.

The chain uses TRBV15 and TRBJ1-2, with 7 bases lining up with TRBD1. V was clipped by 3 bases and J by 2 bases; unmatched bases: 6. Germline V gene data show CDR1 as LNHNV and CDR2 as YYDKDF (reference sequence). The CDR3 loop spans 15 amino acids. CDR3 sequence reads: CATSRGKQGNYGYTF. CDR3 in DNA: TGTGCCACCAGCAGGGGAAAACAGGGGAACTATGGCTACACCTTC.

This chain links TRBV7-6 with TRBJ2-7; maybe TRBD2 (6 bases). Germline V gene data show CDR1 as SGHVS and CDR2 as FNYEAQ. The CDR3 covers 16 residues. Deletions cut 1 base from V and 7 bases from J, with 20 bases between. The CDR3 nucleotides read TGTGCCAGCAGCTTAGGATCTACAGTCGATCGGGGGGAGCAGTACTTC. Residues: CASSLGSTVDRGEQYF.

The V gene is TRBV27, the J gene TRBJ2-7; possibly TRBD2 for D (6 bases). The germline V and J ends were trimmed by 5 bases and 6 bases, with 11 bases remaining between them. The CDR3 covers 12 residues. CDR1 and CDR2 (germline): MNHEY, SMNVEV (reference sequence). The CDR3 is CASSPMRGEQYF. The CDR3 region has the DNA TGTGCCAGCAGTCCCATGCGGGGCGAGCAGTACTTC.

V is TRBV2 and J is TRBJ1-5, with D perhaps matching TRBD1 (5 bases). From germline, CDR1 is SNHLY and CDR2 FYNNEI. The CDR3 length is 14 residues. The V gene lost 6 bases and the J gene lost 1 base, with 10 bases spanning the gap. Here the CDR3 DNA reads TGTGCCAGCAGCGTAGACAGAAGCAATCAGCCCCAGCATTTT. It translates to CASSVDRSNQPQHF.

The rearrangement uses TRBV7-9 and TRBJ1-1; D is unclear. Trimming removed 2 bases from V and 4 bases from J, with 11 bases in between. The CDR3 is made up of 14 amino acids. Germline CDR1 is SEHNR and CDR2 is FQNEAQ (reference sequence). CDR3 sequence: CASSLRSKSTEAFF. DNA for the CDR3: TGTGCCAGCAGCTTACGGAGTAAAAGCACTGAAGCTTTCTTT.

The chain is built from TRBV4-3 and TRBJ1-1; TRBD1 agrees at 11 bases. V shed 3 bases, J shed 0 bases, and the junction held 6 bases outside the gene matches. CDR3 length: 17 amino acids. Germline CDR1 LGHNA, CDR2 YSLEER. CDR3 nucleotides: TGCGCCAGCAGCCATAGGGACAGGGGGTACATGAACACTGAAGCTTTCTTT. It codes for CASSHRDRGYMNTEAFF.

The CDR3 is CASSPQGQREYNEQFF. The CDR3 DNA reads as TGTGCCAGCAGCCCCCAAGGGCAGCGGGAGTACAATGAGCAGTTCTTC. V and J are TRBV21-1 and TRBJ2-1; TRBD2, the table's D call, lacks a check against the DNA. TRBV21-1 is tagged as a pseudogene. The CDR3 contains 16 residues.